Listed below are T cell receptor beta chains from one sample, sequenced in a study of human T cells and chemical hapten exposure. From the RACE reads, TCRdb called clonotypes with MiXCR, one entry per CDR3 protein. The data show 300,000 to 350,000 distinct CDR3 sequences, with roughly 6.9% seen just once and about 8% held by the top ten. The sample here was whole blood, taken in connection with sensitization to the hapten diphenylcyclopropenone (DPC). These TCRs come from a woman aged 18-30 years with alopecia areata. Some clones in this sample may be carry-over from other donors' samples. Both conserved end residues are part of each CDR3. The D gene is left open where the match is weak. Size is omitted from some rows. Given values are once, few, many or a class for expanded clones.

CDR3aa,CDR3nt,v_gene,j_gene,d_gene,abundance
CASSLDEGGGADQPQHF,TGTGCCAGCAGCTTAGACGAAGGCGGGGGGGCCGATCAGCCCCAGCATTTT,TRBV13,TRBJ1-5,.,.
CASSLVLGEQFF,TGCGCCAGCAGCTTGGTACTAGGTGAGCAGTTCTTC,TRBV5-1,TRBJ2-1,.,.
CASSLEVGPEQYF,TGTGCCAGCAGCTTAGAAGTGGGGCCCGAGCAGTACTTC,TRBV7-2,TRBJ2-7,.,many
CASSQRMGTGNSPLHF,TGCGCCAGCAGCCAACGTATGGGGACAGGGAATTCACCCCTCCACTTT,TRBV4-3,TRBJ1-6,TRBD1,many
CASSLFQVRGAPLHF,TGTGCCAGCAGTTTATTTCAGGTCCGGGGCGCACCCCTCCACTTT,TRBV12-3/TRBV12-4,TRBJ1-6,.,.
CASGETGGDGYTF,TGTGCCAGCGGGGAGACAGGGGGCGATGGCTACACCTTC,TRBV6-1,TRBJ1-2,TRBD1,.
CSVEQTPTDTQYF,TGCAGCGTCGAACAGACTCCCACAGATACGCAGTATTTT,TRBV29-1,TRBJ2-3,.,many
CASSAGTASTDTQYF,TGTGCCAGCAGTGCTGGGACGGCTAGCACAGATACGCAGTATTTT,TRBV2,TRBJ2-3,.,many
CASSFLLGAPFSGANVLTF,TGTGCCAGCAGCTTCCTACTGGGAGCACCGTTCTCTGGGGCCAACGTCCTGACTTTC,TRBV7-8,TRBJ2-6,.,.
CASSWTKETQYF,TGTGCCAGCAGTTGGACAAAAGAGACCCAGTACTTC,TRBV12-3/TRBV12-4,TRBJ2-5,.,many
CASSLLGMTGPPLHF,TGTGCCAGCAGCTTATTGGGGATGACAGGGCCACCCCTCCACTTT,TRBV7-2,TRBJ1-6,TRBD1,few
CSARDPGQENEKLFF,TGCAGTGCTAGAGACCCGGGACAGGAGAATGAAAAACTGTTTTTT,TRBV20-1,TRBJ1-4,TRBD1,few
CASSLETGSRPQHF,TGTGCCAGCAGTTTAGAAACGGGCAGCCGGCCCCAGCATTTT,TRBV12-3/TRBV12-4,TRBJ1-5,.,many
CASRQTGTGGGYEQYF,TGTGCCAGCAGACAGACCGGGACAGGGGGCGGCTACGAGCAGTACTTC,TRBV28,TRBJ2-7,TRBD1,few
CASSLVPGGSDTQYF,TGCGCCAGCAGCTTGGTGCCAGGGGGCTCGGATACGCAGTATTTT,TRBV5-1,TRBJ2-3,TRBD1,few
CASSPILSSGGEQFF,TGTGCCAGCAGCCCCATTTTGTCTAGCGGGGGTGAGCAGTTCTTC,TRBV12-3/TRBV12-4,TRBJ2-1,TRBD2,few
CSASLDRLAGDAYYNEQFF,TGCAGTGCTAGTTTGGATAGACTAGCGGGGGATGCCTACTACAATGAGCAGTTCTTC,TRBV20-1,TRBJ2-1,TRBD2,few
CSAKVTGASSYNEQFF,TGCAGTGCTAAGGTTACGGGGGCCAGCTCCTACAATGAGCAGTTCTTC,TRBV20-1,TRBJ2-1,.,many
CSARLWTKNTGELFF,TGCAGTGCCCGCCTCTGGACCAAGAACACCGGGGAGCTGTTTTTT,TRBV20-1,TRBJ2-2,.,many
CASSPEGTLQETQYF,TGTGCCAGCAGTCCCGAAGGGACTCTACAAGAGACCCAGTACTTC,TRBV12-3/TRBV12-4,TRBJ2-5,.,.
CASIAGSDTQYF,TGTGCCAGCATCGCAGGATCGGATACGCAGTATTTT,TRBV2,TRBJ2-3,.,few
CSVNPGGAEAFF,TGCAGCGTCAACCCAGGTGGCGCTGAAGCTTTCTTT,TRBV29-1,TRBJ1-1,.,few
CASSPLTGTNTGELFF,TGTGCCAGCAGCCCATTGACAGGGACGAACACCGGGGAGCTGTTTTTT,TRBV3-1,TRBJ2-2,TRBD1,.
CASSSRASDEKLFF,TGCGCCAGCAGCTCCAGGGCGTCGGATGAAAAACTGTTTTTT,TRBV5-1,TRBJ1-4,.,.
CASSQDPYNSPLHF,TGTGCCAGCAGCCAAGATCCCTATAATTCACCCCTCCACTTT,TRBV4-2,TRBJ1-6,.,.
CASSFLQGAGEQYF,TGTGCCAGCAGTTTTTTACAGGGGGCTGGTGAGCAGTACTTC,TRBV12-3/TRBV12-4,TRBJ2-7,TRBD1,many
CASSRIYEQYF,TGTGCCAGCAGCCGAATCTACGAGCAGTACTTC,TRBV6-2/TRBV6-3,TRBJ2-7,.,few
CSAFRGGAMGDTQYF,TGCAGTGCTTTCCGCGGGGGGGCGATGGGAGATACGCAGTATTTT,TRBV20-1,TRBJ2-3,TRBD2,.
CAISESRSPGGEGDTQYF,TGTGCCATCAGTGAGTCTCGATCGCCAGGGGGCGAAGGAGATACGCAGTATTTT,TRBV10-3,TRBJ2-3,TRBD1,few
CASRQGPYNEQFF,TGTGCCAGCCGACAGGGCCCCTACAATGAGCAGTTCTTC,TRBV27,TRBJ2-1,TRBD1,many
CASSSPGQPNTEAFF,TGTGCCAGCAGTTCCCCGGGGCAGCCGAACACTGAAGCTTTCTTT,TRBV6-5,TRBJ1-1,.,few
CASSQGSRSSGNTIYF,TGTGCCAGCAGCCAAGGATCCCGGTCCTCTGGAAACACCATATATTTT,TRBV4-2,TRBJ1-3,.,few
CASSYTGASGANVLTF,TGTGCCAGCAGTTACACCGGAGCTTCTGGGGCCAACGTCCTGACTTTC,TRBV6-5,TRBJ2-6,.,few
CASSVRGTTSTDTQYF,TGTGCCAGCAGCGTAAGGGGGACAACTAGCACAGATACGCAGTATTTT,TRBV9,TRBJ2-3,.,few
CASRKEGNTEAFF,TGTGCCAGCAGAAAGGAGGGAAACACTGAAGCTTTCTTT,TRBV2,TRBJ1-1,.,few
CASSYSISTNYGYTF,TGTGCCAGCAGTTACTCGATTTCGACTAACTATGGCTACACCTTC,TRBV6-5,TRBJ1-2,.,.
CASSLRDRGSGELFF,TGTGCCAGCAGTCTCCGGGACAGGGGATCCGGGGAGCTGTTTTTT,TRBV7-9,TRBJ2-2,TRBD1,.
CASSSISGGRTQYF,TGTGCCAGCAGCTCCATTAGCGGGGGTAGGACCCAGTACTTC,TRBV7-2,TRBJ2-5,TRBD2,many
CASSLPDRSAFF,TGTGCCAGCAGCTTACCCGACAGATCTGCTTTCTTT,TRBV7-8,TRBJ1-1,.,.
CASKSSSGRGTDTQYF,TGTGCCAGCAAATCCTCGAGCGGGAGAGGCACAGATACGCAGTATTTT,TRBV6-1,TRBJ2-3,TRBD2,.
CASSQGNTEAFF,TGCGCCAGCAGCCAAGGGAACACTGAAGCTTTCTTT,TRBV5-1,TRBJ1-1,.,many
CASSHGSVAGRTEAFF,TGTGCCAGCAGCCACGGATCCGTCGCAGGGAGGACTGAAGCTTTCTTT,TRBV7-3,TRBJ1-1,.,few
CASSLADSGDTQYF,TGCGCCAGCAGCTTGGCGGACTCGGGAGATACGCAGTATTTT,TRBV5-1,TRBJ2-3,.,many
CASSPGPRTDTQYF,TGTGCCAGCAGCCCCGGACCTCGCACAGATACGCAGTATTTT,TRBV7-9,TRBJ2-3,.,.
CASSRYHQSSYEQYF,TGTGCCAGCAGCCGCTACCACCAAAGCTCCTACGAGCAGTACTTC,TRBV7-6,TRBJ2-7,.,many
CASSLSGRQPQHF,TGTGCCAGCAGTTTATCGGGTCGGCAGCCCCAGCATTTT,TRBV28,TRBJ1-5,.,.
CASSESEFTDTQYF,TGTGCCAGCAGTGAATCAGAGTTTACAGATACGCAGTATTTT,TRBV25-1,TRBJ2-3,.,many
CSAPAGGGSTDTQYF,TGCAGTGCTCCGGCAGGGGGGGGGTCGACAGATACGCAGTATTTT,TRBV20-1,TRBJ2-3,.,.
CASTSRGSPLHF,TGTGCCAGCACCTCTCGGGGGTCACCCCTCCACTTT,TRBV27,TRBJ1-6,.,few
CASSYAHRTEAFF,TGTGCCAGCAGTTACGCACATCGCACTGAAGCTTTCTTT,TRBV6-2/TRBV6-3,TRBJ1-1,.,.
CASSRRPGELFF,TGTGCCAGCAGTCGCAGGCCCGGGGAGCTGTTTTTT,TRBV12-3/TRBV12-4,TRBJ2-2,.,few
CASSLLTASTEAFF,TGCGCCAGCAGCCTACTTACCGCTAGCACTGAAGCTTTCTTT,TRBV5-1,TRBJ1-1,.,.